Presented here are 25 T cell receptor beta chains from one specimen sequenced in a study of T cell repertoires in cytomegalovirus infection. TCRdb called the reads again in MiXCR, with one record for every CDR3 protein. The repertoire holds roughly 150,000 distinct CDR3 sequences, around 24% seen once, with about 10% in the top ten. The sequencing input was PBMCs. Every receptor here comes from a human donor in good health (CMV status not recorded). Some clones in this sample may be carry-over from other donors' samples.

In its sample, this clonotype was seen a few times. The V gene is TRBV28, the J gene TRBJ1-5; D is undetermined. The CDR3 extends over 17 amino acids. V was cut by 8 bases and J by 0 bases, with 20 bases left in between. Germline V CDR1 and CDR2: MDHEN, SYDVKM. CDR3 amino acids: CASGPGYPLYSNQPQHF. CDR3 sequence (DNA): TGTGCCAGCGGCCCGGGGTATCCTCTTTATAGCAATCAGCCCCAGCATTTT.

The chain is built from TRBV27 and TRBJ2-7; D not certain. CDR1 and CDR2 from the germline V gene are MNHEY and SMNVEV (reference sequence). The V gene lost 6 bases and the J gene lost 2 bases, with 11 bases spanning the gap. The CDR3 extends over 13 amino acids. The CDR3 loop is CASSKRITYEQYF. In DNA form, the CDR3 reads TGTGCCAGCAGCAAACGGATTACCTACGAGCAGTACTTC.

A word on this clonotype: A much more abundant neighbour one base away suggests this may be a read error. The genes are TRBV7-9 and TRBJ2-2; perhaps TRBD2 as D (6 bases). Germline CDR1 and CDR2: SEHNR and FQNEAQ (reference sequence). The CDR3 consists of 17 residues. This CDR3 reads CASRIALASTNTGDLFF. CDR3 coding DNA: TGTGCCAGCAGGATAGCCCTAGCGAGTACGAACACCGGGGATCTGTTTTTT.

This clonotype came up a few times. For the CDR3, the DNA is TGCAGCGTTGAAGAGGGCCCCGGGGAGCTGTTTTTT. It encodes CSVEEGPGELFF. V gene TRBV29-1 combines with J gene TRBJ2-2; D is uncertain. The CDR3 sequence is 12 residues long. CDR1 SQVTM and CDR2 ANQGSEA come from the germline V gene. V gave up 0 bases and J gave up 6 bases, with 5 bases separating them.

This chain joins TRBV2 and TRBJ2-1; 8 bases map to TRBD2. This CDR3 is built from 14 residues. V trimming: 9 bases; J trimming: 8 bases; junction bases outside the gene matches: 12. The germline CDR1 and CDR2 sequences are SNHLY and FYNNEI. The CDR3: CASHGTSVSDEQFF. The CDR3 region has the DNA TGTGCCAGTCACGGGACTAGTGTTTCCGATGAGCAGTTCTTC.

This clonotype showed up many times. V is TRBV12-3 or TRBV12-4 and J is TRBJ1-1; D is unclear. The CDR3 runs 12 residues. Between the trimmed V and J ends, which lost 3 bases and 5 bases, there was a span of 7 bases. The DNA of the CDR3 is TGTGCCAGCAGTTTGGACTTAACTGAAGCTTTCTTT. This codes for CASSLDLTEAFF.

The chain has TRBV7-2 and TRBJ2-7; 7 nucleotides agree with TRBD2. CDR1 is SGHTA, CDR2 FQGNSA, per germline. The junction had 7 bases not matched to a gene; V was cut back by 5 bases and J by 6 bases. The CDR3 sequence is 13 residues long. This CDR3 is CASSLLAGAEQYF. CDR3 in DNA: TGTGCCAGCAGCCTACTTGCGGGAGCCGAGCAGTACTTC.

This clonotype was recorded at least ten times. This chain joins TRBV12-3 or TRBV12-4 and TRBJ2-7, with D unresolved. Trimming cost V 4 bases and J 0 bases, with 13 bases left between them. This CDR3 has 15 residues. CDR3 nucleotide sequence: TGTGCCAGCAGTTACGGACGGATGAGCTCCTACGAGCAGTACTTC. Protein sequence: CASSYGRMSSYEQYF.

The chain uses TRBV29-1 and TRBJ1-5; weak D call: TRBD1 (6 bases). The ends were cut back, 6 bases at V and 4 bases at J, with 13 bases in the middle. Germline lookup yields CDR1 SQVTM and CDR2 ANQGSEA. This CDR3 contains 13 residues. The CDR3 DNA reads TGCAGCGTAGTGGGGGGCACTAATCAGCCCCAGCATTTT. This encodes CSVVGGTNQPQHF. Full variable domain (missing parts from reference TRBV29-1 and TRBJ1-5): SAVISQKPSRDICQRGTSLTIQCQVDSQVTMMFWYRQQPGQSLTLIATANQGSEATYESGFVIDKFPISRPNLTFSTLTVSNMSPEDSSIYLCSVVGGTNQPQHFGDGTRLSIL.

This clonotype has only a few counts. J is TRBJ2-2 and V is TRBV6-2 or TRBV6-3; 7 bases line up with TRBD1. The CDR3 contains 14 residues. J was trimmed by 6 bases and V by 2 bases; bases with no gene match: 3. Germline loops: CDR1 MNHEY, CDR2 SVGEGT. CDR3 sequence (DNA): TGTGCCAGCAGTTACACAGGGGACCCCGGGGAGCTGTTTTTT. This sequence encodes CASSYTGDPGELFF.

The chain joins TRBV11-2 to TRBJ2-4; D might be TRBD1 or TRBD2, each matching 5 bases. This CDR3 comprises 13 residues. V was cut by 5 bases and J by 5 bases, with 10 bases left in between. Per the germline V gene, CDR1 is SGHAT and CDR2 is FQNNGV. Here the CDR3 reads CASSVPGQNIQYF. For the CDR3, the DNA is TGTGCCAGCAGCGTGCCGGGACAAAACATTCAGTACTTC.

This clonotype is deemed medium-sized. V usage is TRBV2 and J usage is TRBJ2-3, with unresolved D. Looked up from germline, CDR1 is SNHLY and CDR2 is FYNNEI. This CDR3 is 11 amino acids long. V dropped 3 bases and J dropped 4 bases, with 2 bases sitting between them. CDR3 residues: CASSEPDTQYF. CDR3 sequence (DNA): TGTGCCAGCAGTGAGCCAGATACGCAGTATTTT.

This clonotype was observed many times. The rearrangement joins TRBV7-9 to TRBJ1-2, with D unresolved. The CDR3 extends over 14 amino acids. V lost 2 bases and J lost 8, with 15 bases in between. Per the germline V gene, CDR1 is SEHNR and CDR2 is FQNEAQ (reference sequence). Here the CDR3 reads CASSLSRGVEGYTF. In DNA form, the CDR3 reads TGTGCCAGCAGCTTATCGCGTGGGGTTGAGGGCTACACCTTC.

A few counts support this clonotype. The chain joins TRBV28 to TRBJ2-7; D not resolved. The ends were cut back, 8 bases at V and 4 bases at J, with 9 bases in the middle. Germline V gene sequence: CDR1 MDHEN, CDR2 SYDVKM. The CDR3 has 11 amino acids. The CDR3 spells CASRDYYEQYF. CDR3 nucleotides: TGTGCCAGCCGCGATTATTACGAGCAGTACTTC.

This clonotype has a single count. An end of the junction differs from the germline gene, which may be a read error. The J gene is TRBJ2-1, the V gene TRBV4-2, with D possibly TRBD2 on 5 matching bases. This CDR3 spans 13 amino acids. CDR1 and CDR2 (germline): LGHNA, YNFKEQ. CDR3 nucleotide sequence: TGTGCCAGCAGCGGACGGTCGAGGGATGAGCCGTTCTTC. Protein sequence: CASSGRSRDEPFF.

The sample holds one count of this clonotype. The chain employs TRBV20-1 and TRBJ2-1; 15 bases line up with TRBD2. Germline loops: CDR1 DFQATT, CDR2 SNEGSKA (reference sequence). There are 16 residues in the CDR3. Trimming took 6 bases from V and 7 from J; bases not matched to a gene: 10. This chain's CDR3 is CSAKLAGTSGGNEQFF. CDR3 sequence (DNA): TGCAGTGCGAAACTGGCCGGGACTAGCGGGGGGAATGAGCAGTTCTTC.

On this clonotype itself: Compared with germline, one end of the junction differs, possibly owing to a read error. V and J are TRBV10-3 and TRBJ2-1; unclear D gene. Germline V lookup: CDR1 ENHRY, CDR2 SYGVKD. The CDR3 totals 13 residues. The CDR3 DNA sequence: TGTACCATCAGTGAGAGGTACGGCAATGAGCAGTTCTTC. Amino acids: CTISERYGNEQFF.

V gene TRBV29-1 combines with J gene TRBJ2-2, with a possible D match to TRBD2 (5 bases). Trimming removed 4 bases from V and 5 bases from J, with 14 bases in between. In germline, CDR1 is SQVTM, CDR2 ANQGSEA. There are 14 residues in the CDR3. This chain's CDR3 is CSVAGSGPTGELFF. CDR3 DNA sequence: TGCAGCGTTGCGGGAAGCGGACCTACCGGGGAGCTGTTTTTT.

This chain connects TRBV6-5 to TRBJ2-3; weak D call: TRBD2 (5 bases). V was trimmed by 2 bases and J by 1 base, leaving 7 bases between them. The germline gives CDR1 MNHEY, CDR2 SVGAGI. CDR3 length: 14 amino acids. As DNA, the CDR3 is TGTGCCAGCAGTTACGGACTTCGCACAGATACGCAGTATTTT. It yields the protein CASSYGLRTDTQYF.

V is TRBV20-1 and J is TRBJ2-7; the match to TRBD1 covers 8 bases. The CDR3 contains 12 residues. Germline V gene sequence: CDR1 DFQATT, CDR2 SNEGSKA (reference sequence). V lost 3 bases, J lost 7 bases, and 5 bases stayed unmatched. The CDR3 here is CSASNRGKEQYF. The CDR3 DNA reads TGCAGTGCTAGTAACAGGGGGAAGGAGCAGTACTTC.

This clonotype showed up just a few times. The chain links TRBV20-1 to TRBJ2-3; D is uncertain. The CDR3 contains 13 residues. CDR1 and CDR2 from the germline V gene are DFQATT and SNEGSKA (reference sequence). Trimming pared 3 bases from V and 6 bases from J, leaving 13 bases between. This CDR3 reads CSARGPLQDTQYF. CDR3 in DNA: TGCAGTGCTAGGGGTCCGCTGCAGGATACGCAGTATTTT.

V usage is TRBV29-1 and J usage is TRBJ2-1, with no clear D. With 3 bases removed from V and 0 bases from J, the gap between germline ends came to 9 bases. The CDR3 has 14 residues. From germline, CDR1 is SQVTM and CDR2 ANQGSEA. The CDR3 DNA is TGCAGCGTTGACCAGGAGAGCTCCTACAATGAGCAGTTCTTC. It codes for CSVDQESSYNEQFF.

The sample holds many counts of this clonotype. V usage is TRBV28 and J usage is TRBJ2-7; no firm D call. The V gene's germline CDR1 is MDHEN and CDR2 SYDVKM. The V end lost 7 bases, the J end lost 2 bases, and 18 bases lay between the germline ends. CDR3 length: 15 amino acids. The CDR3 here is CASTNTGRSTYEQYF. As DNA, the CDR3 is TGTGCCAGCACCAACACTGGGCGGTCGACCTACGAGCAGTACTTC.

This clonotype occurred many times. The genes are TRBV7-2 and TRBJ1-1; no clear D gene. This CDR3 is 13 amino acids long. CDR1 is SGHTA and CDR2 is FQGNSA in the germline V gene. The V end was cut by 5 bases, the J end by 4 bases, with 11 bases between. The CDR3 reads CASSPRVGTEAFF. The CDR3 nucleotides read TGTGCCAGCAGCCCCCGGGTCGGCACTGAAGCTTTCTTT.

The V call is TRBV7-2, the J call TRBJ2-5; 11 nucleotides match TRBD2. The CDR3 has 17 amino acids. Germline CDR1 SGHTA, CDR2 FQGNSA. Trimming removed 1 base from V and 7 bases from J; junction bases left unmatched: 11. Written as DNA, the CDR3 is TGTGCCAGCAGCTTAGAAATAGCGGGAGGGGGAGGTTCGACCCAGTACTTC. Protein product: CASSLEIAGGGGSTQYF.